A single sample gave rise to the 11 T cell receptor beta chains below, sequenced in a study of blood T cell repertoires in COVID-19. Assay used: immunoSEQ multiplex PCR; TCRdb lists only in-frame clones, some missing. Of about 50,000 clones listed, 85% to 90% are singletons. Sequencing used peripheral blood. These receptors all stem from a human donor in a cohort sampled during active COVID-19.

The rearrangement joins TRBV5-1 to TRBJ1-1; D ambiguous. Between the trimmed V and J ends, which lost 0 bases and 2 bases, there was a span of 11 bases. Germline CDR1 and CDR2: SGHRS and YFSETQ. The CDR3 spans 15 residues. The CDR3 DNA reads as TGCGCCAGCAGCTTGGCCCGGGGAACAAACACTGAAGCTTTCTTT. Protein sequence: CASSLARGTNTEAFF.

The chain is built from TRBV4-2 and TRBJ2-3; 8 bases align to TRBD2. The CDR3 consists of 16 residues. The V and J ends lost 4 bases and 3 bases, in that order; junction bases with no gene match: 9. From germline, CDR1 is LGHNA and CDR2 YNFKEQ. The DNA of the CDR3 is TGTGCCAGCAGCCCTCGAGCGGGGGACACGACAGATACGCAGTATTTT. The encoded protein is CASSPRAGDTTDTQYF.

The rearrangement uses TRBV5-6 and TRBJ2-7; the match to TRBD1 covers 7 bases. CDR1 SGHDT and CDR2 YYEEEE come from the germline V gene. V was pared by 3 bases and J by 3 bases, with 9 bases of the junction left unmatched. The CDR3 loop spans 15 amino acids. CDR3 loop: CASSSSGQRYYEQYF. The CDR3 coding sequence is TGTGCCAGCAGCTCATCGGGACAGCGCTACTACGAGCAGTACTTC.

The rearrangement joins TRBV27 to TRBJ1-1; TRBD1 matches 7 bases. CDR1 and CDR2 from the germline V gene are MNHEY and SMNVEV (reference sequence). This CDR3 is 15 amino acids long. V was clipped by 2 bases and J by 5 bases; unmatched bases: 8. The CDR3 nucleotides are TGTGCCAGCAGTTTAACTGCAGGGGGGATTACTGAAGCTTTCTTT. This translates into CASSLTAGGITEAFF.

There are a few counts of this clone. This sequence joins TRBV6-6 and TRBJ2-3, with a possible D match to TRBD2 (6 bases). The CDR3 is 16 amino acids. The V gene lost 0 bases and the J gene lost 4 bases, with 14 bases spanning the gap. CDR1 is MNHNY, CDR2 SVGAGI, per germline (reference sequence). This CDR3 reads CASSYSGDPGADTQYF. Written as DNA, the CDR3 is TGTGCCAGCAGTTACTCGGGAGACCCGGGGGCAGATACGCAGTATTTT.

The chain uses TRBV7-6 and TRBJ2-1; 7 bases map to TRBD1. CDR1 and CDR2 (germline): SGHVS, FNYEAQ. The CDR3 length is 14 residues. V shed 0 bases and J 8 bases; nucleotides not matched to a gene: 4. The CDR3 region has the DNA TGTGCCAGCAGCTTAGCGCAGGGGGTCCATGAGCAGTTCTTC. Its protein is CASSLAQGVHEQFF.

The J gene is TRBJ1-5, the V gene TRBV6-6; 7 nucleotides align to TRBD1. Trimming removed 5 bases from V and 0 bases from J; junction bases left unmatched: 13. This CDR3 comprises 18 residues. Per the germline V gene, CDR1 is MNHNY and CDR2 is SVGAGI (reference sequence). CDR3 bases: TGTGCCAGCAGTCCCCCGGGACAGATCAAAGATAGCAATCAGCCCCAGCATTTT. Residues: CASSPPGQIKDSNQPQHF.

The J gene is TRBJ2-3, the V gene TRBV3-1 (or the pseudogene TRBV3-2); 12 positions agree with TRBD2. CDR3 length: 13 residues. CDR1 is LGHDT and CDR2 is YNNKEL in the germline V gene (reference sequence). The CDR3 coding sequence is TGTGGGACTAGCGGGGAACCAACGGATACGCAGTATTTT. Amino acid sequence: CGTSGEPTDTQYF.

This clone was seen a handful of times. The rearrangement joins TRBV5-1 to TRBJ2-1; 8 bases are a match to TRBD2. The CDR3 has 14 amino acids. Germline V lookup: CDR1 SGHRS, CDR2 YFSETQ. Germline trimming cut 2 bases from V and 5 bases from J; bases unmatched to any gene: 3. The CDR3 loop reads CASSFGGGNNEQFF. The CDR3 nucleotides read TGCGCCAGCAGCTTCGGCGGGGGGAACAATGAGCAGTTCTTC.

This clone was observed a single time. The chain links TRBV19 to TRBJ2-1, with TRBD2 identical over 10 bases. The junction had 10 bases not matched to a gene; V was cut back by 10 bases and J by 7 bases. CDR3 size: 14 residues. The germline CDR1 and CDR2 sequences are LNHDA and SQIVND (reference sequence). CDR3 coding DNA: TGTGCCACACAAGAGGGACTAGCGCCGAATGAGCAGTTCTTC. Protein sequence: CATQEGLAPNEQFF.

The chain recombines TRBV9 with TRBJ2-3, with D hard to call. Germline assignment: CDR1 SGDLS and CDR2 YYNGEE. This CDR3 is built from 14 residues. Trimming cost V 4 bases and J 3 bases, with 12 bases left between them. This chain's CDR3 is CASSPETGTDTQYF. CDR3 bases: TGTGCCAGCAGCCCCGAGACCGGGACAGATACGCAGTATTTT.